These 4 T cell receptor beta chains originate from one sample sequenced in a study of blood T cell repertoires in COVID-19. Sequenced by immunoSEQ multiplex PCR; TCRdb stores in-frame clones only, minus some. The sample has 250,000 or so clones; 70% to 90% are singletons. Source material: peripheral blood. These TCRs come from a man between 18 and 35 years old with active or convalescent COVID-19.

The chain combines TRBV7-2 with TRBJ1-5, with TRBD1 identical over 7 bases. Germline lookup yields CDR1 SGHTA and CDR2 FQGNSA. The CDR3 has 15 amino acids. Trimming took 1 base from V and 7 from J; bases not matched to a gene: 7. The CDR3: CASSLDHTTGQPQHF. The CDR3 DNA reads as TGTGCCAGCAGCTTAGATCACACGACAGGGCAGCCCCAGCATTTT.

The CDR3 is CASSLAGTANYGYTF. CDR3 in DNA: TGCGCCAGCAGCTTGGCCGGGACAGCCAACTATGGCTACACCTTC. This chain links TRBV5-1 with TRBJ1-2; 7 nucleotides align to TRBD1. After removal of 0 bases from V and 2 bases from J, the junction contained 4 bases not matched to a gene. This CDR3 is 15 amino acids long. Per the germline V gene, CDR1 is SGHRS and CDR2 is YFSETQ.

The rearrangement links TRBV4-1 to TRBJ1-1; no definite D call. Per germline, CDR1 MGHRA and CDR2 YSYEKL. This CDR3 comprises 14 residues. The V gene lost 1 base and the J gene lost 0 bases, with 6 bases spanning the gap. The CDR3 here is CASSQGVMNTEAFF. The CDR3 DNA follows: TGCGCCAGCAGCCAAGGCGTTATGAACACTGAAGCTTTCTTT.

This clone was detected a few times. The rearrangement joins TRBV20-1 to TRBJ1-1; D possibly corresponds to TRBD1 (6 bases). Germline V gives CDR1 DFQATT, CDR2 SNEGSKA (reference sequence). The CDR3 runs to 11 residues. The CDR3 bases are TGCAGACCGACACAGGGCACTGAAGCTTTCTTT. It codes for CRPTQGTEAFF.